This T cell receptor (beta chain) was obtained from a study of shared clonotypes between healthy human individuals. Study-wide findings and caveats: The sampled material consisted only of blood, and tissue repertoires are likely to differ.

The CDR3 extends over 16 amino acids. The germline CDR1 and CDR2 sequences are SGHRS and YFSETQ. V gave up 0 bases and J gave up 0 bases, with 9 bases separating them. HIV-negative, healthy adults without recent acute infections or vaccinations were the donors. About this clone itself: The antigen is undetermined.

The study ran the assay at deep level. Assay: immunoSEQ multiplex PCR; the TCRdb copy retains only in-frame clones and omits some. The sample lists about 470,000 clones, around 79% seen once, with less than 15% in the top ten. The gene calls are TRBV5-1 and TRBJ1-4; D not certain. Sequences were obtained from PBMCs. This receptor was identified in a woman in her forties in good health. Some clones in this sample may be carry-over from other donors' samples. The CDR3 loop is CASSLDRLATNEKLFF. Here the CDR3 DNA reads TGCGCCAGCAGCTTGGACAGACTAGCAACTAATGAAAAACTGTTTTTT.